The 15 T cell receptor beta chains below come from one sample, sequenced in a study of beta chain features in type 1 diabetes. Every isolated RNA sample was fully reverse transcribed, so sequencing captured expressed TCRB transcripts. Measured with immunoSEQ multiplex PCR; TCRdb has only the in-frame clones, and not every one. Of 430,000 or so clones detected, over 10% appear once; the ten largest clones hold more than 0.045%. The sequenced sample was naive CD4+ T cells from blood. Every receptor here comes from a woman aged 18-29 years in good health.

This clone was detected a few times. This chain links TRBV15 with TRBJ2-5, with 8 bases identical to TRBD1. In germline, CDR1 is LNHNV, CDR2 YYDKDF (reference sequence). The CDR3 runs to 14 residues. V lost 1 base and J lost 4; bases outside the gene matches: 2. The DNA for the CDR3 is TGTGCCACCAGCAGAGGACAGGGGATAGAGACCCAGTACTTC. Translating gives CATSRGQGIETQYF.

V and J are TRBV7-9 and TRBJ1-2, with a weak D call TRBD1 (6 bases). V lost 0 bases to trimming and J lost 3 bases, with 8 bases between them. In germline, CDR1 is SEHNR, CDR2 FQNEAQ (reference sequence). CDR3 length: 14 amino acids. The CDR3 sequence: CASSLAAGDYGYTF. For the CDR3, the DNA is TGTGCCAGCAGCTTAGCCGCAGGGGACTATGGCTACACCTTC.

In this sample, this clone turned up a few times. The gene calls are TRBV4-2 and TRBJ2-1; TRBD2 aligns across 9 bases. The V and J ends lost 3 bases and 6 bases, in that order; junction bases with no gene match: 6. In germline, CDR1 is LGHNA, CDR2 YNFKEQ. There are 15 residues in the CDR3. This CDR3 reads CASSHIGTSLNEQFF. DNA for the CDR3: TGTGCCAGCAGCCACATCGGGACTAGCCTCAATGAGCAGTTCTTC.

The table lists this clone with a few counts. The genes are TRBV7-3 and TRBJ2-3; D gene ambiguous. The CDR3 length is 12 residues. CDR1 and CDR2 from the germline V gene are SGHTA and FQGTGA. The V end lost 2 bases, the J end lost 4 bases, and 4 bases lay between the germline ends. CDR3 amino acids: CASSLQADTQYF. The CDR3 nucleotides read TGTGCCAGCAGCTTACAAGCAGATACGCAGTATTTT.

The CDR3 reads CASSQERDSQETQYF. CDR3 coding DNA: TGCGCCAGCAGCCAAGAACGGGACAGCCAAGAGACCCAGTACTTC. The chain links TRBV4-3 to TRBJ2-5, with 7 positions matching TRBD1. This CDR3 comprises 15 residues. V lost 0 bases, J lost 1 base, and 2 bases stayed unmatched. Germline lookup yields CDR1 LGHNA and CDR2 YSLEER.

Only a few counts were recorded for this clone. CDR3 sequence: CASSLDIGHMNGYTF. The CDR3 nucleotides read TGCGCCAGCAGCTTGGACATCGGGCATATGAATGGCTACACCTTC. The genes are TRBV5-1 and TRBJ1-2; D remains unclear. The CDR3 contains 15 residues. The germline V gene encodes CDR1 SGHRS and CDR2 YFSETQ. Deletions cut 0 bases from V and 6 bases from J, with 15 bases between. The whole variable domain, filled in from reference TRBV5-1 and TRBJ1-2, reads KAGVTQTPRYLIKTRGQQVTLSCSPISGHRSVSWYQQTPGQGLQFLFEYFSETQRNKGNFPGRFSGRQFSNSRSEMNVSTLELGDSALYLCASSLDIGHMNGYTFGSGTRLTVV.

This chain connects TRBV9 to TRBJ2-7; D is tentatively TRBD1 or TRBD2 (5 bases each). CDR1 and CDR2 (germline): SGDLS, YYNGEE. The CDR3 runs to 15 residues. V lost 4 bases, J lost 9 bases, and 23 bases lay in between. The CDR3 DNA reads TGTGCCAGCAGCCCCCCCGGGACCCAAAACATGGTGCAGTACTTC. This translates into CASSPPGTQNMVQYF.

This clone was seen more than once but under ten times. The chain is built from TRBV29-1 and TRBJ2-7, with 10 bases lining up with TRBD1. Germline assignment: CDR1 SQVTM and CDR2 ANQGSEA. Trimming cost V 7 bases and J 4 bases; bases outside gene matches: 7. The CDR3 has 13 residues. CDR3 region: CSARQGAGYEQYF. For the CDR3, the DNA is TGCAGCGCCCGACAGGGGGCAGGGTACGAGCAGTACTTC.

This clone was detected a few times. The rearrangement joins TRBV30 to TRBJ2-4; D not certain. The CDR3 length is 11 residues. The V end lost 2 bases, the J end lost 5 bases, and 4 bases lay between the germline ends. Germline assignment: CDR1 GTSNPN and CDR2 SVGIG (reference sequence). The DNA for the CDR3 is TGTGCCTGGAGTTCCCAAAACATTCAGTACTTC. It translates to CAWSSQNIQYF.

The V gene is TRBV2, the J gene TRBJ2-5; 9 bases match TRBD1. CDR3 length equals 13 residues. Germline values: CDR1 SNHLY, CDR2 FYNNEI. Germline trimming cut 5 bases from V and 5 bases from J; bases unmatched to any gene: 3. CDR3 in DNA: TGTGCCAGCAGTCGGGACAGGGTGGAGACCCAGTACTTC. This codes for CASSRDRVETQYF.

The sample holds a few counts of this clone. This chain uses TRBV5-1 with TRBJ1-4; no reliable D call. Trimming shortened V by 0 bases and J by 1 base, and 7 bases separated the two germline ends. The CDR3 totals 15 residues. CDR1 and CDR2 (germline): SGHRS, YFSETQ. This CDR3 reads CASSLAGQTNEKLFF. CDR3 nucleotides: TGCGCCAGCAGCTTGGCTGGGCAAACTAATGAAAAACTGTTTTTT.

In this sample, this clone turned up a few times. The chain carries TRBV7-6 and TRBJ2-1; either TRBD1 or TRBD2 may supply D (5 bases each). This CDR3 is built from 12 residues. Germline CDR1 is SGHVS and CDR2 is FNYEAQ. Trimming took 0 bases from V and 11 from J, leaving 8 bases between them. The CDR3 reads CASSLAPGQQFF. CDR3 sequence (DNA): TGTGCCAGCAGCTTAGCCCCGGGACAGCAGTTCTTC.

In this sample, this clone turned up a few times. The chain is built from TRBV29-1 and TRBJ2-5; D might be TRBD2 (5 bases). CDR3 length: 13 residues. Per the germline V gene, CDR1 is SQVTM and CDR2 is ANQGSEA. Deletions cut 7 bases from V and 5 bases from J, with 17 bases between. For the CDR3, the DNA is TGCAGCGAATTGTGGACCCGAGGGGAGACCCAGTACTTC. It yields the protein CSELWTRGETQYF.

This clone has ten or more counts. This chain links TRBV10-3 with TRBJ2-3, with a weak D call TRBD1 (6 bases). Germline-derived CDR1 and CDR2 are ENHRY and SYGVKD. V was clipped by 6 bases and J by 2 bases, with 15 bases between them. The CDR3 is 15 residues long. CDR3 loop: CAISQQGPHTDTQYF. In DNA, the CDR3 is TGTGCCATCAGCCAACAGGGTCCCCACACAGATACGCAGTATTTT.

The V gene is TRBV9, the J gene TRBJ2-7; 10 nucleotides align to TRBD2. The trim removed 4 bases at V and 3 bases at J, leaving 4 bases unmatched. The CDR3 is 14 amino acids. The germline CDR1 and CDR2 sequences are SGDLS and YYNGEE. In nucleotides, the CDR3 is TGTGCCAGCAGCCCTCGGACTAGCGGCTACGAGCAGTACTTC. It encodes CASSPRTSGYEQYF.